Below are 22 T cell receptor beta chains sequenced from a single sample in a study of blood T cell repertoires in COVID-19. Libraries were prepared by immunoSEQ multiplex PCR; TCRdb keeps only in-frame clonotypes and omits some of them. The sample holds some 260,000 clones, approximately 90% seen once. Sequencing was performed on peripheral blood. These TCRs come from a woman aged 25-40 years with COVID-19, enrolled during active disease.

The V call is TRBV6-5, the J call TRBJ1-2; D gene unclear. Germline V gene sequence: CDR1 MNHEY, CDR2 SVGAGI. CDR3 size: 12 residues. The germline V and J ends were trimmed by 7 bases and 5 bases, with 11 bases remaining between them. CDR3 DNA sequence: TGTGCCAGCACCGTAACTGAGTATGGCTACACCTTC. As protein: CASTVTEYGYTF.

The chain recombines TRBV12-3 or TRBV12-4 with TRBJ2-3; D uncertain. The CDR3 consists of 13 residues. V lost 2 bases and J 10 bases, leaving 13 bases between the germline ends. CDR3: CASSLINAEPQYF. CDR3 DNA sequence: TGTGCCAGCAGTTTAATCAATGCGGAACCGCAGTATTTT.

This clone showed up just once. This chain connects TRBV5-1 to TRBJ2-3; 10 bases agree with TRBD2. V was pared by 5 bases and J by 2 bases, with 5 bases of the junction left unmatched. Germline lookup yields CDR1 SGHRS and CDR2 YFSETQ. The length of the CDR3 is 15 residues. The CDR3: CASSLLAGFTDTQYF. The DNA for the CDR3 is TGCGCCAGCAGTTTACTAGCGGGGTTCACAGATACGCAGTATTTT.

This clone appeared once. The J gene is TRBJ2-2, the V gene TRBV27; TRBD1 is a possible D gene (5 bases). This CDR3 is built from 15 residues. Germline-derived CDR1 and CDR2 are MNHEY and SMNVEV (reference sequence). Trimming cost V 6 bases and J 0 bases, with 11 bases left between them. The CDR3 protein is CASRKDRTNTGELFF. DNA of the CDR3: TGTGCCAGCAGGAAAGACAGAACGAACACCGGGGAGCTGTTTTTT.

The V gene is TRBV6-5, the J gene TRBJ2-5; TRBD1 aligns across 8 bases. The CDR3 spans 13 residues. Per germline, CDR1 MNHEY and CDR2 SVGAGI. After removal of 7 bases from V and 3 bases from J, the junction contained 4 bases not matched to a gene. CDR3 nucleotide sequence: TGTGCCAGCAAAAGGACAGGGAAAGAGACCCAGTACTTC. This codes for CASKRTGKETQYF.

The V call is TRBV7-9, the J call TRBJ2-1; TRBD2 aligns across 7 bases. The V segment lost 5 bases and the J segment 0 bases; nucleotides outside the gene matches: 7. The CDR3 length is 16 residues. Germline CDR1 reads SEHNR; CDR2 reads FQNEAQ (reference sequence). The CDR3 region is CASSPRVAGSYNEQFF. The CDR3 DNA reads as TGTGCCAGCAGCCCCCGGGTAGCGGGCTCCTACAATGAGCAGTTCTTC.

The rearrangement links TRBV7-9 to TRBJ2-3, with 9 bases lining up with TRBD2. Losses at the gene ends were 4 bases for V and 2 bases for J; bases not matched to a gene: 7. Germline V gene lookup returns CDR1 SEHNR and CDR2 FQNEAQ (reference sequence). CDR3 size: 16 residues. The CDR3 protein is CASSSLAGVHTDTQYF. In nucleotides, the CDR3 is TGTGCCAGCAGCTCTTTAGCGGGAGTACACACAGATACGCAGTATTTT.

The chain recombines TRBV28 with TRBJ1-6; D gene uncertain. The CDR3 is 16 amino acids. Trimming cost V 2 bases and J 7 bases, with 15 bases left between them. CDR1 and CDR2 from the germline V gene are MDHEN and SYDVKM. The CDR3 region is CASSLAGGQANSPLHF. CDR3 nucleotide sequence: TGTGCCAGCAGTTTAGCAGGTGGCCAGGCGAATTCACCCCTCCACTTT.

The chain carries TRBV29-1 and TRBJ2-1, with D possibly being TRBD2 (6 bases). V was trimmed by 3 bases and J by 8 bases, leaving 14 bases between them. CDR1 and CDR2 from the germline V gene are SQVTM and ANQGSEA. The CDR3 has 13 residues. Written as DNA, the CDR3 is TGCAGCGTTGATACTCCGGGAGACTATGAGCAGTTCTTC. This codes for CSVDTPGDYEQFF.

The rearrangement links TRBV4-1 to TRBJ2-1; no reliable D call. The V and J ends lost 4 bases and 0 bases respectively, with 16 bases between them. The V gene's germline CDR1 is MGHRA and CDR2 YSYEKL. The CDR3 covers 17 residues. CDR3 sequence reads: CASSRYATQSSYNEQFF. CDR3 coding DNA: TGCGCCAGCAGCCGTTACGCGACACAGAGCTCCTACAATGAGCAGTTCTTC.

The table lists this clone with a few counts. V usage is TRBV7-2 and J usage is TRBJ1-2; TRBD1 matches 8 bases. The junction had 5 bases not matched to a gene; V was cut back by 1 base and J by 4 bases. Germline-derived CDR1 and CDR2 are SGHTA and FQGNSA. The CDR3 has 15 residues. CDR3 loop: CASSLGGQGFYGYTF. The CDR3 nucleotides are TGTGCCAGCAGCTTAGGCGGACAGGGCTTCTATGGCTACACCTTC. The variable domain in full, completed from reference TRBV7-2 and TRBJ1-2, reads GAGVSQSPSNKVTEKGKDVELRCDPISGHTALYWYRQSLGQGLEFLIYFQGNSAPDKSGLPSDRFSAERTGGSVSTLTIQRTQQEDSAVYLCASSLGGQGFYGYTFGSGTRLTVV.

The V gene is TRBV6-5, the J gene TRBJ2-2; D is ambiguous. The V gene's germline CDR1 is MNHEY and CDR2 SVGAGI. V gave up 1 base and J gave up 5 bases, with 2 bases separating them. The length of the CDR3 is 12 residues. The CDR3 coding sequence is TGTGCCAGCAGTTACTTAACCGGGGAGCTGTTTTTT. Its translation: CASSYLTGELFF.

This chain uses TRBV19 with TRBJ1-2; D possibly corresponds to TRBD1 (6 bases). Germline V gene data show CDR1 as LNHDA and CDR2 as SQIVND (reference sequence). CDR3 length: 16 amino acids. V lost 3 bases to trimming and J lost 4 bases, with 18 bases between them. The CDR3 DNA follows: TGTGCCAGTAGTATCTCGCGGGGGGGGGCCTCCTATGGCTACACCTTC. Protein sequence: CASSISRGGASYGYTF.

This clone has a single count. The chain employs TRBV3-1 (or the pseudogene TRBV3-2) and TRBJ1-6; TRBD1 might be the D (6 bases). Germline CDR1 and CDR2: LGHDT and YNNKEL (reference sequence). The V and J ends lost 7 bases and 5 bases respectively, with 12 bases between them. The CDR3 sequence is 14 residues long. The CDR3 here is CASTTGQNNSPLHF. In nucleotides, the CDR3 is TGTGCCAGCACTACGGGACAAAATAATTCACCCCTCCACTTT.

This clone has a single count. The genes are TRBV24-1 and TRBJ2-1, with 8 positions matching TRBD1. CDR3 length: 16 amino acids. Germline-derived CDR1 and CDR2 are KGHDR and SFDVKD. Trimming took 2 bases from V and 5 from J; bases not matched to a gene: 7. The CDR3 reads CATSDSQGARDNEQFF. CDR3 sequence (DNA): TGTGCCACCAGTGATTCTCAGGGGGCAAGGGACAATGAGCAGTTCTTC.

This chain joins TRBV9 and TRBJ1-6; perhaps TRBD1 as D (6 bases). Germline CDR1 SGDLS, CDR2 YYNGEE. The V gene lost 0 bases and the J gene lost 6 bases, with 10 bases spanning the gap. This CDR3 comprises 15 residues. The CDR3 coding sequence is TGTGCCAGCAGCGTAGCGGGGACACCTAATTCACCCCTCCACTTT. Protein product: CASSVAGTPNSPLHF.

This rearrangement joins TRBV6-2 or TRBV6-3 to TRBJ2-7, with TRBD1 matching over 9 bases. CDR1 MNHEY and CDR2 SVGEGT come from the germline V gene. There are 13 residues in the CDR3. Trimming cost V 6 bases and J 3 bases; bases outside gene matches: 3. The CDR3: CASSDRGNYEQYF. Here the CDR3 DNA reads TGTGCCAGCAGCGACAGGGGGAACTACGAGCAGTACTTC.

The V and J genes are TRBV6-1 and TRBJ2-7, with D possibly TRBD1 on 5 matching bases. Germline V gene data show CDR1 as MNHNS and CDR2 as SASEGT. Trimming removed 3 bases at V and 5 bases at J, with 11 bases between. This CDR3 has 13 amino acids. The CDR3 here is CASSDLGVHEQYV. CDR3 sequence (DNA): TGTGCCAGCAGTGATTTAGGGGTCCACGAGCAGTACGTC.

V and J are TRBV11-3 and TRBJ2-3, with 13 bases aligning to TRBD2. Trimming took 5 bases from V and 5 from J; bases not matched to a gene: 7. In germline, CDR1 is SGHNT, CDR2 YENEEA. This CDR3 comprises 16 residues. CDR3 amino acids: CASSTTSGRALDTQYF. CDR3 DNA sequence: TGTGCCAGCAGCACAACTAGCGGGAGGGCCCTAGATACGCAGTATTTT.

V gene TRBV10-3 combines with J gene TRBJ1-2, with a tentative D call TRBD1 (6 bases). The CDR3 extends over 13 amino acids. The V gene lost 2 bases and the J gene lost 6 bases, with 10 bases spanning the gap. Germline CDR1 is ENHRY and CDR2 is SYGVKD. The CDR3 region is CAISELDSDGYTF. In DNA, the CDR3 is TGTGCCATCAGTGAGCTGGACAGCGATGGCTACACCTTC.

The chain employs TRBV5-6 and TRBJ2-7; D is possibly TRBD2 (5 bases). CDR3 length: 12 residues. Per germline, CDR1 SGHDT and CDR2 YYEEEE. V dropped 4 bases and J dropped 5 bases, with 10 bases sitting between them. For the CDR3, the DNA is TGTGCCAGCAGCGGGAGCCGCGACGAGCAGTACGTC. This encodes CASSGSRDEQYV.

This clone was picked up a small number of times. V gene TRBV19 combines with J gene TRBJ2-7, with TRBD1 as a possible D gene (5 bases). CDR3 length: 15 amino acids. The V gene lost 3 bases and the J gene lost 2 bases, with 14 bases spanning the gap. Germline CDR1 LNHDA, CDR2 SQIVND (reference sequence). CDR3 DNA: TGTGCCAGTAGTATCCTTCCGGGCAGGGCCTACGAGCAGTACTTC. Protein: CASSILPGRAYEQYF.